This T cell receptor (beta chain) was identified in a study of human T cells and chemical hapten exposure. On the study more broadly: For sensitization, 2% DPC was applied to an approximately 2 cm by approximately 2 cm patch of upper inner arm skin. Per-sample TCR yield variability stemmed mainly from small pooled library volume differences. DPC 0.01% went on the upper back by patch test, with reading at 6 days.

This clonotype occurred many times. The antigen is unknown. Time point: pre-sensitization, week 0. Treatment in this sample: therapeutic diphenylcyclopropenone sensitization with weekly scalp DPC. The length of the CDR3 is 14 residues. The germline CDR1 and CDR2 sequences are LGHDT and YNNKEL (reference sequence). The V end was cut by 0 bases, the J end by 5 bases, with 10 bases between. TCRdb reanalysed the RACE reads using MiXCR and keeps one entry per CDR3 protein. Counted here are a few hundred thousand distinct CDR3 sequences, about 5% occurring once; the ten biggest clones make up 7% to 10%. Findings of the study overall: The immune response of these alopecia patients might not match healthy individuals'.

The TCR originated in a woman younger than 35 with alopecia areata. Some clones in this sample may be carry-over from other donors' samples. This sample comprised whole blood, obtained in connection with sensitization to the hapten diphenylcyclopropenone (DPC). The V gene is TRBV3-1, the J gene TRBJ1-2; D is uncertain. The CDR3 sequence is CASSQDLGGYGYTF. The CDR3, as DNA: TGTGCCAGCAGCCAAGATTTAGGCGGATATGGCTACACCTTC.